Listed below are T cell receptor beta chains from one sample, sequenced in a study of T cells in tuberculosis. Sequencing used immunoSEQ multiplex PCR; TCRdb keeps in-frame clones, though not all of them. This table has 30,000 to 40,000 clones, about 97% appearing once. Sequenced input: PBMCs. These receptors all come from a donor under 30 with latent tuberculosis or without tuberculosis infection. CDR3s leave out the opening cysteine and the closing phenylalanine or tryptophan. Fields, in order: V gene, CDR3 length, CDR3 protein.

V: TRBV28; length: 14; CDR3: ASSPSGLTGGQPQH
V: TRBV6-5; length: 13; CDR3: ASSPSRQGLGGYT
V: TRBV7-8; length: 14; CDR3: ASSLALGDITGELF
V: TRBV29-1; length: 10; CDR3: SVDRVSTEAF
V: TRBV7-2; length: 15; CDR3: ASSWGVAGGPAETQY
V: TRBV27; length: 13; CDR3: ASSTGGTGTGELF
V: TRBV19; length: 13; CDR3: ASSTGQGLLYEQY
V: TRBV5-5; length: 14; CDR3: ASSLVGTVISYEQY
V: TRBV25-1; length: 9; CDR3: ASKYAGHAF
V: TRBV7-8; length: 12; CDR3: ASSEGTGTTEAF
V: TRBV4-1; length: 13; CDR3: ASSQVAGGMGGYT
V: TRBV10-3; length: 14; CDR3: AISEGRASSGNTIY
V: TRBV2; length: 14; CDR3: ASRPKPGGYTDTQY
V: TRBV6-4; length: 13; CDR3: ASSDSRQNTGELF
V: TRBV5-6; length: 12; CDR3: ASSLTGEHQPQH
V: TRBV29-1; length: 11; CDR3: SASGTGGDGYT
V: TRBV5-1; length: 11; CDR3: ASSFSGEETQY
V: TRBV5-4; length: 14; CDR3: ASRRLMTGDHNEQF
V: TRBV28; length: 16; CDR3: ASSLDWGEGYSADTQY
V: TRBV28; length: 14; CDR3: ASSFFGAGAGDTQY
V: TRBV7-7; length: 13; CDR3: ASSPGSDIQYEQY
V: TRBV2; length: 12; CDR3: ASKINPGSYEQY
V: TRBV5-1; length: 16; CDR3: ASSPRAAGTTNTGELF
V: TRBV4-1; length: 15; CDR3: ASSRGGLVLSTNTQY
V: TRBV6-5; length: 12; CDR3: ASSYSPGDYGYT
V: TRBV4-1; length: 13; CDR3: ASSQDRGDGQPQH
V: TRBV28; length: 10; CDR3: ASSLRTFEQY
V: TRBV28; length: 13; CDR3: ASSPGTGGEGEQF
V: TRBV18; length: 14; CDR3: ASSPDVGGHGNEQF
V: TRBV7-3; length: 12; CDR3: ASSRLAGTDTQY
V: TRBV28; length: 13; CDR3: ASSSPGTGGYEQY
V: TRBV28; length: 16; CDR3: ARPIDRGPWSGANVLT
V: TRBV6-4; length: 13; CDR3: ASSSGTSGVNEQF
V: TRBV5-1; length: 11; CDR3: ASSWGRTDTQY
V: TRBV29-1; length: 12; CDR3: SVEWWTGDTEAF
V: TRBV27; length: 11; CDR3: ASSLGGYDGYT
V: TRBV9; length: 15; CDR3: ASSATSGTASQETQY
V: TRBV5-6; length: 10; CDR3: ASSLGATEAF
V: TRBV2; length: 16; CDR3: ASIPPKAVVLAGTEQF
V: TRBV30; length: 13; CDR3: AWLYRPTGNTEAF
V: TRBV5-4; length: 14; CDR3: ASSDGRLPVGLEQF
V: TRBV4-1; length: 16; CDR3: ASSQDAPSAGSSYEQY
V: TRBV27; length: 12; CDR3: ASSPRTGGNGYT
V: TRBV5-4; length: 14; CDR3: ASSLLLANRGNEQF
V: TRBV27; length: 11; CDR3: ASRLTGVGEQY
V: TRBV5-1; length: 11; CDR3: ASSLGQGETQY
V: TRBV28; length: 9; CDR3: ASTQGYEQY
V: TRBV6-6; length: 12; CDR3: ASNKQGAGTEAF
V: TRBV2; length: 13; CDR3: ASMKNGGAGNIQY
V: TRBV10-3; length: 13; CDR3: AISGPGGAVDTQY
V: TRBV2; length: 10; CDR3: ASNGGGNTIY
V: TRBV5-1; length: 10; CDR3: ASSTSRDIQY
V: TRBV5-1; length: 13; CDR3: ASTPRGRANTEAF